The 7 T cell receptor beta chains below all came from one sample that was sequenced in a study of blood T cells in healthy people across ages. Sample-barcoded 5' priming and a J-beta primer mix drove a second PCR of about 6 to 12 cycles. TCRdb analysed the 5' RACE reads with MiXCR anew, one entry per CDR3 protein. The table includes 1.5 million to 2 million distinct CDR3 sequences, around 40% detected once. Sequencing was done on a sample of blood. All receptors come from a human donor in good health.

The rearrangement links TRBV7-3 to TRBJ1-3; tentatively, D is TRBD1 (5 bases). This CDR3 comprises 13 residues. The ends were cut back, 5 bases at V and 4 bases at J, with 9 bases in the middle. The germline V gene has CDR1 SGHTA and CDR2 FQGTGA. The DNA for the CDR3 is TGTGCCAGCAGCATTAACAGGGGAAACACCATATATTTT. It encodes CASSINRGNTIYF.

This clonotype was detected only a few times. V is TRBV4-3 and J is TRBJ2-2; the match to TRBD2 covers 8 bases. The CDR3 sequence is 16 residues long. Trimming removed 7 bases from V and 0 bases from J; junction bases left unmatched: 7. Germline V gene lookup returns CDR1 LGHNA and CDR2 YSLEER. The CDR3 DNA follows: TGCGCCAGCAATCCGGGACTAGTAGCGAACACCGGGGAGCTGTTTTTT. This encodes CASNPGLVANTGELFF.

V is TRBV6-2 or TRBV6-3 and J is TRBJ2-6; D is possibly TRBD1 or TRBD2 (6 bases each). Germline CDR1 MNHEY, CDR2 SVGEGT. This CDR3 spans 19 amino acids. Trimming took off 5 bases at V and 4 bases at J, with 24 bases between the two ends. As DNA, the CDR3 is TGTGCCAGCAGTGACGTTGGAGGGGGACGGGGGTCCGGGGCCAACGTCCTGACTTTC. The encoded protein is CASSDVGGGRGSGANVLTF.

This clonotype has more than one count but fewer than ten. The V and J genes are TRBV5-1 and TRBJ1-6; D not resolved. Trimming took off 0 bases at V and 2 bases at J, with 9 bases between the two ends. Germline values: CDR1 SGHRS, CDR2 YFSETQ. The CDR3 is 16 amino acids. CDR3 sequence reads: CASSLGPSAYNSPLHF. The CDR3 region has the DNA TGCGCCAGCAGCTTGGGACCGTCAGCCTATAATTCACCCCTCCACTTT.

The table lists this clonotype with many counts. V and J are TRBV6-6 and TRBJ2-1; 10 positions match TRBD2. Germline V gene sequence: CDR1 MNHNY, CDR2 SVGAGI (reference sequence). J gave up 9 bases and V 6 bases, and 14 bases lay outside the gene matches. This CDR3 region has 16 residues. This CDR3 reads CASSYHGTSEVGEQFF. CDR3 sequence (DNA): TGTGCCAGCAGCTACCACGGGACTAGCGAAGTGGGTGAGCAGTTCTTC.

V gene TRBV12-3 or TRBV12-4 combines with J gene TRBJ1-1; 11 bases are a match to TRBD1. V was clipped by 5 bases and J by 8 bases; unmatched bases: 13. The CDR3 is made up of 16 amino acids. In nucleotides, the CDR3 is TGTGCCAGCAGTCCCGAAGGGTGGACAGGGGGCAACGAAGCTTTCTTT. This encodes CASSPEGWTGGNEAFF.

In its sample, this clonotype was seen a few times. The chain carries TRBV6-5 and TRBJ2-2, with D unclear. Per the germline V gene, CDR1 is MNHEY and CDR2 is SVGAGI. The CDR3 spans 14 residues. V lost 10 bases to trimming and J lost 4 bases, with 16 bases between them. The CDR3 reads CATLPAQFTGELFF. CDR3 bases: TGTGCCACCCTCCCCGCACAATTCACCGGGGAGCTGTTTTTT.